These 25 T cell receptor beta chains were sequenced from one sample in a study of cytomegalovirus exposure and HLA in healthy donors. The PCR contained 60 Vbeta and 13 Jbeta primers. Profiling relied on immunoSEQ multiplex PCR, and the TCRdb table lists in-frame clones only, not all of them. The data contain approximately 170,000 clones, roughly 80% of them seen just once; the ten biggest clones take up about 2.4%. The sequenced material came from PBMCs. The receptor set was obtained from a male donor in good health and CMV-seronegative.

The rearrangement links TRBV6-5 to TRBJ2-3, with TRBD1 identical over 10 bases. This CDR3 has 14 amino acids. Germline assignment: CDR1 MNHEY and CDR2 SVGAGI. Trimming removed 1 base from V and 8 bases from J; junction bases left unmatched: 3. CDR3 sequence reads: CASSYFGQGVTQYF. The CDR3 DNA reads as TGTGCCAGCAGTTACTTTGGACAGGGGGTTACGCAGTATTTT.

The chain couples TRBV6-5 to TRBJ2-7, with a tentative D call TRBD1 (6 bases). V shed 4 bases and J shed 11 bases, with 18 bases lying between them. The CDR3 sequence is 13 residues long. CDR1 is MNHEY, CDR2 SVGAGI, per germline. The CDR3: CASSFRSGTTEYF. The CDR3 DNA reads TGTGCCAGCAGTTTTCGCTCCGGGACAACGGAGTACTTC.

This clone was counted once. One end of the junction fails to match germline, which may point to a read error. The genes are TRBV10-3 and TRBJ2-6, with 8 bases that match TRBD1. The CDR3 consists of 18 residues. The germline V gene encodes CDR1 ENHRY and CDR2 SYGVKD. CDR3 sequence (DNA): TGTGCCATCAGCCGACGAGACAGGGGCTCCTCTGGAGCCAACGTCCTGACTTTC. It encodes CAISRRDRGSSGANVLTF.

The gene calls are TRBV5-1 and TRBJ2-1; D is unclear. V lost 0 bases, J lost 0 bases, and 7 bases lay in between. The CDR3 sequence is 15 residues long. The germline CDR1 and CDR2 sequences are SGHRS and YFSETQ. The CDR3 is CASSLAVASYNEQFF. The CDR3, as DNA: TGCGCCAGCAGCTTGGCGGTCGCCTCCTACAATGAGCAGTTCTTC.

The chain recombines TRBV19 with TRBJ2-7; 7 nucleotides align to TRBD1. Germline values: CDR1 LNHDA, CDR2 SQIVND (reference sequence). This CDR3 contains 14 residues. Trimming took 7 bases from V and 12 from J; bases not matched to a gene: 18. CDR3 sequence: CASNQGTVDGVRYF. CDR3 nucleotides: TGTGCCAGTAACCAAGGGACAGTCGATGGGGTTAGGTACTTC.

This clone was seen only once. This sequence joins TRBV12-5 and TRBJ2-1, with TRBD2 matching 15 bases. V was clipped by 4 bases and J by 3 bases; unmatched bases: 10. This CDR3 is 19 amino acids long. Germline CDR1 is LGHNT and CDR2 is FRNRAP. This CDR3 reads CASGSARTSGRDNYNEQFF. In DNA, the CDR3 is TGTGCTAGTGGTTCCGCCCGGACTAGCGGGAGGGACAACTACAATGAGCAGTTCTTC.

V is TRBV6-5 and J is TRBJ2-3; D is uncertain. CDR3 size: 14 residues. V lost 0 bases and J lost 4, with 8 bases in between. CDR1 and CDR2 (germline): MNHEY, SVGAGI. In DNA, the CDR3 is TGTGCCAGCAGTTACTCGAGAGGAGCAGATACGCAGTATTTT. This codes for CASSYSRGADTQYF.

V is TRBV5-6 and J is TRBJ2-7; D not certain. Germline V gene data show CDR1 as SGHDT and CDR2 as YYEEEE. The CDR3 is 14 residues long. V was trimmed by 1 base and J by 0 bases, leaving 8 bases between them. The CDR3 DNA reads TGTGCCAGCAGCTTGTTCGAGAGCTCCTACGAGCAGTACTTC. This translates into CASSLFESSYEQYF. The complete variable domain, with remaining parts taken from reference TRBV5-6 and TRBJ2-7, reads DAGVTQSPTHLIKTRGQQVTLRCSPKSGHDTVSWYQQALGQGPQFIFQYYEEEERQRGNFPDRFSGHQFPNYSSELNVNALLLGDSALYLCASSLFESSYEQYFGPGTRLTVT.

The rearrangement links TRBV5-4 to TRBJ2-5; 7 bases are shared with TRBD1. After removal of 4 bases from V and 0 bases from J, the junction contained 6 bases not matched to a gene. The CDR3 loop spans 15 amino acids. CDR1 and CDR2 (germline): SGHNT, YYREEE (reference sequence). In nucleotides, the CDR3 is TGTGCCAGCAGCAAAGTCCAGGGGGACCAAGAGACCCAGTACTTC. Its translation is CASSKVQGDQETQYF.

The chain uses TRBV29-1 and TRBJ2-5, with D possibly being TRBD1 (5 bases). CDR3 length: 12 amino acids. Trimming took 1 base from V and 4 from J, leaving 7 bases between them. CDR1 and CDR2 (germline): SQVTM, ANQGSEA. CDR3 protein: CSVEVQGETQYF. CDR3 bases: TGCAGCGTTGAAGTGCAGGGAGAGACCCAGTACTTC.

The J gene is TRBJ1-2, the V gene TRBV27; 9 bases line up with TRBD1. The germline gives CDR1 MNHEY, CDR2 SMNVEV (reference sequence). Unmatched junction bases numbered 2, after V lost 2 bases and J lost 4 bases. The length of the CDR3 is 14 residues. In nucleotides, the CDR3 is TGTGCCAGCAGTTTAGCGGACAGGGGCTATGGCTACACCTTC. Its translation: CASSLADRGYGYTF.

The J gene is TRBJ2-2, the V gene TRBV4-1; tentatively, D is TRBD2 (6 bases). V lost 1 base and J 4 bases, leaving 13 bases between the germline ends. CDR1 is MGHRA and CDR2 is YSYEKL in the germline V gene. CDR3 length: 16 amino acids. CDR3: CASSQGGGRPTGELFF. CDR3 DNA sequence: TGCGCCAGCAGCCAAGGGGGAGGCAGACCCACCGGGGAGCTGTTTTTT.

This rearrangement joins TRBV5-8 to TRBJ1-5; the match to TRBD1 covers 9 bases. This CDR3 spans 15 amino acids. Germline-derived CDR1 and CDR2 are SGHTS and YDEGEE. The V gene end was trimmed by 0 bases and the J gene end by 6 bases; junction bases not matched to a gene: 4. The CDR3 bases are TGTGCCAGCAGCTTGGGGGACAGGGTATCTCAGCCCCAGCATTTT. Translation gives CASSLGDRVSQPQHF.

The V call is TRBV19, the J call TRBJ1-1; tentative D call: TRBD1 (6 bases). Germline values: CDR1 LNHDA, CDR2 SQIVND (reference sequence). Trimming shortened V by 7 bases and J by 5 bases, and 23 bases separated the two germline ends. The CDR3 totals 16 residues. For the CDR3, the DNA is TGTGCCAGTATCCTTGTCCGTGGCGGGGGCTGGACTGAAGCTTTCTTT. Its protein is CASILVRGGGWTEAFF.

This chain uses TRBV25-1 with TRBJ2-5, with 9 positions matching TRBD1. The J call is in doubt because the DNA end fits TRBJ2-7 better. The CDR3 covers 13 residues. In germline, CDR1 is MGHDK, CDR2 SYGVNS. The CDR3 spells CASRRTGVYEQYF. The CDR3 region has the DNA TGTGCCAGCAGGAGGACAGGGGTTTACGAGCAGTACTTC.

As for this clone: The identical CDR3 is also encoded by other nucleotide sequences in the sample. The V call is TRBV30, the J call TRBJ2-3; 11 bases align to TRBD2. The CDR3 has 15 residues. Trimming took 1 base from V and 6 from J; bases not matched to a gene: 6. Per the germline V gene, CDR1 is GTSNPN and CDR2 is SVGIG (reference sequence). The DNA of the CDR3 is TGTGCCTGGAGTGGAGCTAGCGGGGGGAAGGATACGCAGTATTTT. The encoded protein is CAWSGASGGKDTQYF.

This clone was recorded once. The chain has TRBV30 and TRBJ1-6, with TRBD1 as a possible D gene (6 bases). Trimming stripped 8 bases from V and 7 bases from J, with 15 bases between. The CDR3 is 13 amino acids. Germline V gives CDR1 GTSNPN, CDR2 SVGIG (reference sequence). CDR3 sequence: CAGSVDRNSPLHF. The DNA of the CDR3 is TGTGCCGGCTCCGTAGACAGGAATTCACCCCTCCACTTT.

Concerning this clone: The same CDR3 can be traced to other DNA sequences in this sample. The rearrangement uses TRBV7-3 and TRBJ2-5; possible D gene TRBD1, 5 bases. The length of the CDR3 is 13 residues. Per germline, CDR1 SGHTA and CDR2 FQGTGA. Trimming removed 5 bases from V and 4 bases from J, with 11 bases in between. The CDR3 sequence is CASSPGQGETQYF. CDR3 sequence (DNA): TGTGCCAGCAGCCCAGGCCAGGGAGAGACCCAGTACTTC.

The rearrangement links TRBV4-1 to TRBJ1-2, with 9 bases lining up with TRBD1. The J segment lost 2 bases and the V segment lost 5 bases, leaving 6 bases of the junction unmatched. The CDR3 length is 15 residues. From germline, CDR1 is MGHRA and CDR2 YSYEKL. This CDR3 is CASSFGQGRNYGYTF. The DNA for the CDR3 is TGCGCCAGCAGCTTCGGACAGGGGCGCAACTATGGCTACACCTTC.

This chain joins TRBV18 and TRBJ1-4, with D possibly matching TRBD1 (5 bases). The CDR3 runs 15 residues. Germline V gene sequence: CDR1 KGHSH, CDR2 LQKENI. V lost 6 bases to trimming and J lost 3 bases, with 14 bases between them. The CDR3 coding sequence is TGTGCCAGCTCGCCTAAGGGAGGGGCTAATGAAAAACTGTTTTTT. Translated, it gives CASSPKGGANEKLFF.

The CDR3 spells CASSFLDRGRAMGYTF. DNA for the CDR3: TGTGCCAGCAGTTTCCTTGACAGGGGACGGGCTATGGGCTACACCTTC. This sequence joins TRBV27 and TRBJ1-2; TRBD1 matches at 8 bases. J was trimmed by 8 bases and V by 3 bases; bases with no gene match: 14. Germline V gene sequence: CDR1 MNHEY, CDR2 SMNVEV (reference sequence). This CDR3 is 16 amino acids long.

The chain's CDR3 is CASSSTGTGDTQYF. The CDR3 DNA sequence: TGCGCCAGCAGTTCAACCGGGACAGGGGATACGCAGTATTTT. This chain joins TRBV5-1 and TRBJ2-3; TRBD1 matches at 9 bases. With V trimmed by 5 bases and J by 6 bases, 7 bases remained unmatched. CDR3 length: 14 amino acids. Germline CDR1 is SGHRS and CDR2 is YFSETQ.

The genes are TRBV10-3 and TRBJ2-3, with 7 bases identical to TRBD2. CDR3 length: 15 residues. Germline V gene data show CDR1 as ENHRY and CDR2 as SYGVKD. Trimming cost V 5 bases and J 0 bases; bases outside gene matches: 5. The CDR3 nucleotides are TGTGCCATCAGTCCCAGCGGGGTTAGCACAGATACGCAGTATTTT. Its translation: CAISPSGVSTDTQYF.

V is TRBV29-1 and J is TRBJ2-7; D is unresolved. CDR3 length: 11 residues. Trimming removed 1 base from V and 4 bases from J, with 5 bases in between. Germline loops: CDR1 SQVTM, CDR2 ANQGSEA. The CDR3 region is CSVEAQYEQYF. The CDR3 DNA is TGCAGCGTTGAAGCACAGTACGAGCAGTACTTC.

This chain uses TRBV28 with TRBJ2-3; TRBD2 matches 7 bases. Germline CDR1 and CDR2: MDHEN and SYDVKM. This CDR3 contains 20 residues. V lost 3 bases to trimming and J lost 7 bases; unmatched junction nucleotides: 25. The CDR3 sequence is CASSFWASGIPRPRGHTQYF. In nucleotides, the CDR3 is TGTGCCAGCAGTTTCTGGGCTAGCGGAATCCCCCGACCCCGGGGCCATACGCAGTATTTT.